Following are 25 T cell receptor beta chains from one sample sequenced in a study of beta chain features in type 1 diabetes. Of the isolated RNA, all was reverse transcribed, and so the sequenced material was expressed TCRB transcripts. The table came from immunoSEQ multiplex PCR; TCRdb's copy has only in-frame clones and leaves some out. The repertoire holds about 470,000 clones, about 29% seen once, with about 0.065% in the top ten. The sample consisted of naive CD4+ T cells from blood. These receptors were obtained from a man between 18 and 29 years old in good health.

In this sample, this clone turned up a few times. This chain links TRBV5-6 with TRBJ2-4, with 7 positions matching TRBD1. V shed 2 bases, J shed 7 bases, and the junction held 3 bases outside the gene matches. This CDR3 contains 13 residues. Germline assignment: CDR1 SGHDT and CDR2 YYEEEE. The CDR3 DNA follows: TGTGCCAGCAGCTTAAGGGGGCGGAACATTCAGTACTTC. As protein: CASSLRGRNIQYF.

In this sample, this clone turned up a few times. The genes are TRBV30 and TRBJ1-5; D is unresolved. Germline-derived CDR1 and CDR2 are GTSNPN and SVGIG (reference sequence). This CDR3 contains 13 residues. Trimming took off 4 bases at V and 4 bases at J, with 11 bases between the two ends. This chain's CDR3 is CAWTPGPNQPQHF. The CDR3 DNA reads TGTGCCTGGACCCCCGGGCCAAATCAGCCCCAGCATTTT.

A few counts support this clone. The chain joins TRBV11-2 to TRBJ2-1; D might be TRBD2 (5 bases). V was cut by 1 base and J by 15 bases, with 19 bases left in between. The length of the CDR3 is 14 residues. The germline V gene has CDR1 SGHAT and CDR2 FQNNGV. The CDR3 loop reads CASSLVRRRGSPFF. CDR3 coding DNA: TGTGCCAGCAGCTTAGTTCGCAGGAGAGGGTCTCCGTTCTTC. Drawing the rest from reference TRBV11-2 and TRBJ2-1, the complete variable domain is EAGVAQSPRYKIIEKRQSVAFWCNPISGHATLYWYQQILGQGPKLLIQFQNNGVVDDSQLPKDRFSAERLKGVDSTLKIQPAKLEDSAVYLCASSLVRRRGSPFFGPGTRLTVL.

J is TRBJ2-2 and V is TRBV29-1; TRBD2 is a possible D gene (5 bases). Germline-derived CDR1 and CDR2 are SQVTM and ANQGSEA. The CDR3 contains 13 residues. The V end lost 4 bases, the J end lost 3 bases, and 9 bases lay between the germline ends. CDR3 sequence (DNA): TGCAGCGTTGGTCGGGGATACACCGGGGAGCTGTTTTTT. Protein product: CSVGRGYTGELFF.

This clone has a handful of counts. The chain recombines TRBV27 with TRBJ2-1; TRBD2 aligns across 16 bases. This CDR3 has 19 residues. Germline values: CDR1 MNHEY, CDR2 SMNVEV (reference sequence). V shed 5 bases and J 5 bases; nucleotides not matched to a gene: 12. This CDR3 is CASSGPGTSGRAFHNEQFF. CDR3 sequence (DNA): TGTGCCAGCAGTGGCCCCGGGACTAGCGGGAGGGCCTTCCACAATGAGCAGTTCTTC.

The V and J genes are TRBV9 and TRBJ2-3, with D unclear. The CDR3 is 14 residues long. The V gene lost 4 bases and the J gene lost 2 bases, with 11 bases spanning the gap. The germline gives CDR1 SGDLS, CDR2 YYNGEE. The CDR3 DNA is TGTGCCAGCAGCTCGGTCGGCCACACAGATACGCAGTATTTT. The encoded protein is CASSSVGHTDTQYF.

In its sample, this clone was seen once. The chain couples TRBV27 to TRBJ2-7, with a weak D call TRBD2 (5 bases). V lost 6 bases and J lost 2, with 14 bases in between. Looked up from germline, CDR1 is MNHEY and CDR2 is SMNVEV (reference sequence). CDR3 length: 14 amino acids. CDR3 sequence: CASSLRSGPYEQYF. The CDR3 DNA reads TGTGCCAGCAGCCTCCGAAGCGGCCCCTACGAGCAGTACTTC.

There are a few counts of this clone. The chain employs TRBV30 and TRBJ1-2, with D tentatively TRBD1 (5 bases). V was shortened by 1 base and J by 8 bases, with 11 bases between the two germline ends. The germline CDR1 and CDR2 sequences are GTSNPN and SVGIG (reference sequence). The CDR3 totals 12 residues. The CDR3 nucleotides read TGTGCCTGGAGTGGTTCAGGGAACGGCTACACCTTC. Protein sequence: CAWSGSGNGYTF.

The rearrangement joins TRBV28 to TRBJ1-5; possible D gene TRBD1, 6 bases. V lost 6 bases to trimming and J lost 3 bases, with 18 bases between them. The CDR3 spans 16 residues. CDR1 is MDHEN, CDR2 SYDVKM, per germline. The CDR3 DNA sequence: TGTGCCAGCAGCACCCAGACAGGTAAAGCCAATCAGCCCCAGCATTTT. Its translation: CASSTQTGKANQPQHF.

This clone appeared a single time. V and J are TRBV9 and TRBJ2-1; TRBD2 matches at 10 bases. Germline CDR1 is SGDLS and CDR2 is YYNGEE. The CDR3 has 15 residues. V shed 2 bases, J shed 6 bases, and the junction held 5 bases outside the gene matches. The CDR3 bases are TGTGCCAGCAGCGTCGGACTAGCGGTGAGCAATGAGCAGTTCTTC. Translating it yields CASSVGLAVSNEQFF.

This clone has just a few counts. The rearrangement uses TRBV7-9 and TRBJ2-1; the D gene is possibly TRBD2 (5 bases). Germline loops: CDR1 SEHNR, CDR2 FQNEAQ (reference sequence). V lost 3 bases, J lost 6 bases, and 15 bases lay in between. The CDR3 runs 15 residues. The CDR3 DNA reads as TGTGCCAGCAGCTTTTGGCAGGCCGGAGGCAATGAGCAGTTCTTC. It specifies CASSFWQAGGNEQFF.

This clone has just a few counts. The CDR3 DNA is TGCGCCAGCAGCCAAGGGGACAGCAGCTCCTACAATGAGCAGTTCTTC. Protein product: CASSQGDSSSYNEQFF. The rearrangement joins TRBV4-3 to TRBJ2-1, with 7 bases matching TRBD1. This CDR3 contains 16 residues. After removal of 1 base from V and 0 bases from J, the junction contained 3 bases not matched to a gene. From germline, CDR1 is LGHNA and CDR2 YSLEER.

The chain uses TRBV29-1 and TRBJ2-4, with 8 bases fitting TRBD2. The CDR3 totals 19 residues. The J segment lost 0 bases and the V segment lost 6 bases, leaving 19 bases of the junction unmatched. CDR1 and CDR2 from the germline V gene are SQVTM and ANQGSEA. The CDR3, as DNA: TGCAGCGTGCTCGCGGCCGCCGGGACTAGACTACTAGCCAAAAACATTCAGTACTTC. Translating it yields CSVLAAAGTRLLAKNIQYF.

The table lists this clone with a few counts. The chain carries TRBV25-1 and TRBJ2-1; TRBD2 agrees at 9 bases. The CDR3 sequence is 15 residues long. The V gene end was trimmed by 6 bases and the J gene end by 6 bases; junction bases not matched to a gene: 9. Germline V lookup: CDR1 MGHDK, CDR2 SYGVNS. The CDR3 sequence is CASRRTLAGANEQFF. Here the CDR3 DNA reads TGTGCCAGCAGGAGAACTTTAGCGGGAGCCAATGAGCAGTTCTTC.

Note on this clone: Distinct nucleotide sequences in the sample also encode this CDR3. The V call is TRBV9, the J call TRBJ2-1, with 11 bases fitting TRBD2. CDR1 SGDLS and CDR2 YYNGEE come from the germline V gene. The CDR3 totals 15 residues. With 0 bases clipped from V and 7 bases from J, the junction kept 3 bases outside the gene matches. CDR3 residues: CASSVGLAGGNEQFF. DNA of the CDR3: TGTGCCAGCAGCGTAGGCTTAGCGGGAGGGAATGAGCAGTTCTTC.

This rearrangement joins TRBV5-1 to TRBJ2-7; 11 bases map to TRBD1. Trimming removed 4 bases from V and 3 bases from J; junction bases left unmatched: 3. The CDR3 has 14 residues. Germline lookup yields CDR1 SGHRS and CDR2 YFSETQ. CDR3 sequence (DNA): TGCGCCAGCAGCAGGACAGGGGGCAGCTACGAGCAGTACTTC. As protein: CASSRTGGSYEQYF.

V gene TRBV6-5 combines with J gene TRBJ2-7; 7 bases line up with TRBD2. V lost 5 bases and J lost 6; bases outside the gene matches: 10. The CDR3 loop spans 14 amino acids. Germline-derived CDR1 and CDR2 are MNHEY and SVGAGI. CDR3 region: CASSPTGRTSEQYF. The CDR3 nucleotides are TGTGCCAGCAGTCCCACCGGGAGGACCTCCGAGCAGTACTTC.

The sample holds a few counts of this clone. The chain links TRBV10-3 to TRBJ2-1; the D gene could be TRBD1 or TRBD2 (5 bases each). Trimming shortened V by 6 bases and J by 0 bases, and 18 bases separated the two germline ends. Per germline, CDR1 ENHRY and CDR2 SYGVKD. The CDR3 extends over 17 amino acids. In nucleotides, the CDR3 is TGTGCCATCAGCTCTCCGTCCGGGACGAGCTCCTACAATGAGCAGTTCTTC. This sequence encodes CAISSPSGTSSYNEQFF.

This clone was detected a few times. The J gene is TRBJ2-5, the V gene TRBV7-2; no definite D call. Per the germline V gene, CDR1 is SGHTA and CDR2 is FQGNSA. This CDR3 comprises 13 residues. Trimming took 3 bases from V and 0 from J, leaving 5 bases between them. The CDR3 region has the DNA TGTGCCAGCAGCTTGCGGAACCAAGAGACCCAGTACTTC. This encodes CASSLRNQETQYF.

In its sample, this clone was seen a few times. V usage is TRBV5-4 and J usage is TRBJ2-1, with D possibly being TRBD1 or TRBD2 (5 bases each). Germline V lookup: CDR1 SGHNT, CDR2 YYREEE (reference sequence). V gave up 1 base and J gave up 8 bases, with 10 bases separating them. The CDR3 spans 13 residues. The CDR3 sequence is CASSLRDGYEQFF. CDR3 nucleotide sequence: TGTGCCAGCAGCTTGAGGGACGGGTATGAGCAGTTCTTC.

The chain joins TRBV18 to TRBJ2-1; no clear D gene. The length of the CDR3 is 13 residues. The germline gives CDR1 KGHSH, CDR2 LQKENI. The V gene lost 6 bases and the J gene lost 8 bases, with 14 bases spanning the gap. Here the CDR3 DNA reads TGTGCCAGCTCGGGCCGCAGAATAGATGAGCAGTTCTTC. This encodes CASSGRRIDEQFF. Full variable domain (rest looked up from reference TRBV18 and TRBJ2-1): NAGVMQNPRHLVRRRGQEARLRCSPMKGHSHVYWYRQLPEEGLKFMVYLQKENIIDESGMPKERFSAEFPKEGPSILRIQQVVRGDSAAYFCASSGRRIDEQFFGPGTRLTVL.

The J gene is TRBJ2-7, the V gene TRBV2, with 8 bases fitting TRBD1. This CDR3 has 13 residues. CDR1 is SNHLY, CDR2 FYNNEI, per germline. J was trimmed by 4 bases and V by 4 bases; bases with no gene match: 3. The chain's CDR3 is CASSGYRGYEQYF. In DNA form, the CDR3 reads TGTGCCAGCAGTGGTTACAGGGGGTACGAGCAGTACTTC.

This chain uses TRBV30 with TRBJ1-2; D ambiguous. Per germline, CDR1 GTSNPN and CDR2 SVGIG (reference sequence). V shed 7 bases and J shed 7 bases, with 13 bases lying between them. This CDR3 comprises 11 residues. CDR3 loop: CASSREAGYTF. For the CDR3, the DNA is TGTGCCTCGTCAAGGGAAGCTGGCTACACCTTC.

This clone was detected a few times. This sequence joins TRBV29-1 and TRBJ2-5; 7 bases are a match to TRBD2. Germline-derived CDR1 and CDR2 are SQVTM and ANQGSEA. J gave up 1 base and V 6 bases, and 5 bases lay outside the gene matches. The CDR3 extends over 13 amino acids. DNA for the CDR3: TGCAGCGTCCAGACTAGCACCCAAGAGACCCAGTACTTC. Translated: CSVQTSTQETQYF.

The CDR3 loop is CAITRLAGEGNEQFF. The CDR3 DNA is TGTGCCATCACCCGACTAGCGGGAGAAGGCAATGAGCAGTTCTTC. The chain is built from TRBV10-3 and TRBJ2-1; 12 positions match TRBD2. V shed 7 bases and J 6 bases; nucleotides not matched to a gene: 7. CDR1 ENHRY and CDR2 SYGVKD come from the germline V gene. CDR3 length: 15 amino acids.